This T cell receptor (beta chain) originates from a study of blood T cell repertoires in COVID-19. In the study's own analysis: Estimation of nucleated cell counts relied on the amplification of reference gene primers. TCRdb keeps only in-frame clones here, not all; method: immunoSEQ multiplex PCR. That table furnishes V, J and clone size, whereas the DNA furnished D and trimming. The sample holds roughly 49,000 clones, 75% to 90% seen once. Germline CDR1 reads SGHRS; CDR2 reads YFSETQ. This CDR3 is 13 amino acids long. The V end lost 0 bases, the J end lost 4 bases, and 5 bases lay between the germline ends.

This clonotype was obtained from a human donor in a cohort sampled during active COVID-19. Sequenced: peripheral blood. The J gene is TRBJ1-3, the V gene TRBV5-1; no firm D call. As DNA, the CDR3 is TGCGCCAGCAGCTTGGGACAAGGAAACACCATATATTTT. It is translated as CASSLGQGNTIYF.